This passage covers 14 T cell receptor beta chains from one sample sequenced in a study of cytomegalovirus exposure and HLA in healthy donors. The PCR had 60 Vbeta and 13 Jbeta primers. Clones were read by immunoSEQ multiplex PCR, and TCRdb kept only the in-frame ones, dropping some. The data contain roughly 54,000 clones, approximately 84% of them seen just once; the ten biggest clones take up about 3%. Sequencing was carried out using PBMCs. These receptors were obtained from a man aged 50-59 years in good health and CMV-seronegative.

This chain connects TRBV28 to TRBJ2-2; 13 bases line up with TRBD2. With V trimmed by 5 bases and J by 6 bases, 6 bases remained unmatched. The CDR3 has 16 residues. Germline V gene data show CDR1 as MDHEN and CDR2 as SYDVKM. The CDR3 nucleotides are TGTGCCAGCAGTGTACTAGCGGGGGGGCTAGCCGGGGAGCTGTTTTTT. Protein sequence: CASSVLAGGLAGELFF.

This clone has more than one count but fewer than ten. This chain joins TRBV12-5 and TRBJ1-3; no clear D. From germline, CDR1 is LGHNT and CDR2 FRNRAP. The CDR3 runs 14 residues. V was pared by 2 bases and J by 1 base, with 6 bases between. CDR3 DNA sequence: TGTGCTAGTGGTTTGCGGGTTTCTGGAAACACCATATATTTT. It is translated as CASGLRVSGNTIYF.

V usage is TRBV7-2 and J usage is TRBJ2-2; D is undetermined. Trimming removed 7 bases from V and 4 bases from J, with 13 bases in between. Germline V gene data show CDR1 as SGHTA and CDR2 as FQGNSA. The CDR3 spans 14 residues. For the CDR3, the DNA is TGTGCCAGCAATTTAATTGGCGGCACCGGGGAGCTGTTTTTT. Residues: CASNLIGGTGELFF.

In DNA form, the CDR3 reads TGTGCCAGCAGCCGTAGGACAGGGATCTCTGGAAACACCATATATTTT. Protein sequence: CASSRRTGISGNTIYF. J is TRBJ1-3 and V is TRBV5-6; 8 bases agree with TRBD1. Germline assignment: CDR1 SGHDT and CDR2 YYEEEE. The V gene end was trimmed by 4 bases and the J gene end by 0 bases; junction bases not matched to a gene: 6. The CDR3 is 16 amino acids. The full variable domain, in which reference TRBV5-6 and TRBJ1-3 provide the parts outside the CDR3, is DAGVTQSPTHLIKTRGQQVTLRCSPKSGHDTVSWYQQALGQGPQFIFQYYEEEERQRGNFPDRFSGHQFPNYSSELNVNALLLGDSALYLCASSRRTGISGNTIYFGEGSWLTVV.

This sequence joins TRBV18 and TRBJ1-1; D is undetermined. V dropped 7 bases and J dropped 4 bases, with 13 bases sitting between them. This CDR3 is built from 13 residues. CDR1 and CDR2 from the germline V gene are KGHSH and LQKENI. The CDR3 DNA follows: TGTGCCAGCTATACCACCGCAGGCACTGAAGCTTTCTTT. Amino acid sequence: CASYTTAGTEAFF. The full variable domain, in which reference TRBV18 and TRBJ1-1 provide the parts outside the CDR3, is NAGVMQNPRHLVRRRGQEARLRCSPMKGHSHVYWYRQLPEEGLKFMVYLQKENIIDESGMPKERFSAEFPKEGPSILRIQQVVRGDSAAYFCASYTTAGTEAFFGQGTRLTVV.

The rearrangement uses TRBV7-2 and TRBJ2-1; D unclear. The germline V and J ends were trimmed by 5 bases and 3 bases, with 5 bases remaining between them. The CDR3 is 12 amino acids. Germline CDR1 and CDR2: SGHTA and FQGNSA. The CDR3 region has the DNA TGTGCCAGCAGCAGCAACTACAATGAGCAGTTCTTC. Amino acids: CASSSNYNEQFF. Looking up the rest from reference TRBV7-2 and TRBJ2-1 gives the full variable domain: GAGVSQSPSNKVTEKGKDVELRCDPISGHTALYWYRQSLGQGLEFLIYFQGNSAPDKSGLPSDRFSAERTGGSVSTLTIQRTQQEDSAVYLCASSSNYNEQFFGPGTRLTVL.

The J gene is TRBJ1-3, the V gene TRBV7-9; TRBD1 matches 8 bases. The ends lost 0 bases at V and 0 bases at J; junction bases unmatched: 4. There are 17 residues in the CDR3. Germline CDR1 reads SEHNR; CDR2 reads FQNEAQ (reference sequence). The CDR3 protein is CASSLASRGLSGNTIYF. The CDR3 nucleotides read TGTGCCAGCAGCTTAGCGTCCAGGGGGCTCTCTGGAAACACCATATATTTT.

The chain couples TRBV7-8 to TRBJ2-7, with a possible D match to TRBD1 (6 bases). CDR1 and CDR2 (germline): SGHVS, FQNEAQ. V was cut by 1 base and J by 0 bases, with 10 bases left in between. The CDR3 spans 15 residues. CDR3 sequence: CASSLDTGSSYEQYF. In DNA, the CDR3 is TGTGCCAGCAGCTTAGATACAGGGAGCTCCTACGAGCAGTACTTC.

This chain connects TRBV7-2 to TRBJ1-5, with D unclear. The CDR3 is made up of 15 amino acids. Germline CDR1 is SGHTA and CDR2 is FQGNSA. Deletions cut 1 base from V and 1 base from J, with 8 bases between. This chain's CDR3 is CASSLGEWSNQPQHF. The CDR3 DNA reads as TGTGCCAGCAGCTTAGGAGAATGGAGCAATCAGCCCCAGCATTTT.

This clone has more than one count but fewer than ten. The V and J genes are TRBV2 and TRBJ2-3, with 12 positions matching TRBD2. CDR1 SNHLY and CDR2 FYNNEI come from the germline V gene. The length of the CDR3 is 18 residues. After removal of 3 bases from V and 0 bases from J, the junction contained 7 bases not matched to a gene. CDR3 residues: CASSEWLAGGLSTDTQYF. The CDR3 DNA follows: TGTGCCAGCAGTGAGTGGCTAGCGGGGGGGCTGAGCACAGATACGCAGTATTTT.

The chain uses TRBV7-9 and TRBJ2-3; maybe TRBD1 (6 bases). V was pared by 6 bases and J by 2 bases, with 15 bases between. This CDR3 contains 15 residues. CDR1 is SEHNR, CDR2 FQNEAQ, per germline (reference sequence). In DNA, the CDR3 is TGTGCCAGCAGGGAATGGCAGGGGCTCACAGATACGCAGTATTTT. Amino acids: CASREWQGLTDTQYF.

The rearrangement links TRBV4-2 to TRBJ2-3; 14 positions match TRBD2. V gave up 6 bases and J gave up 3 bases; unmatched junction bases: 2. Germline CDR1 is LGHNA and CDR2 is YNFKEQ. CDR3 length equals 15 residues. The CDR3 nucleotides read TGTGCCAGCAGGGGGACTAGCGGGGGTACAGATACGCAGTATTTT. Translating gives CASRGTSGGTDTQYF.

The genes are TRBV6-1 and TRBJ1-2; no clear D gene. Germline V lookup: CDR1 MNHNS, CDR2 SASEGT. CDR3 length equals 15 residues. V shed 5 bases and J shed 8 bases, with 21 bases lying between them. This CDR3 reads CASSPSMRSSSGYTF. For the CDR3, the DNA is TGTGCCAGCAGTCCTTCTATGAGGTCCAGTAGCGGCTACACCTTC.

The rearrangement links TRBV19 to TRBJ1-2, with 11 bases fitting TRBD1. J was trimmed by 6 bases and V by 3 bases; bases with no gene match: 3. The germline CDR1 and CDR2 sequences are LNHDA and SQIVND (reference sequence). This CDR3 is built from 14 residues. The CDR3 here is CASSMDRGQDGYTF. For the CDR3, the DNA is TGTGCCAGTAGTATGGACAGGGGGCAGGATGGCTACACCTTC.